The clone carrying this TCR beta chain appeared a few times. What it recognizes is unknown. The record originates from a study of identical twins. Whole-study results and caveats: Researchers reported excess low generation probability among twin-shared out-of-frame alpha sequences.

Each CDR3 protein is one row after TCRdb ran MiXCR on the 5' RACE reads. The sample carries fewer than 650,000 distinct CDR3 sequences, 7.5% to 10% recorded once. CDR1 and CDR2 from the germline V gene are DFQATT and SNEGSKA (reference sequence). The V and J ends lost 0 bases and 4 bases respectively, with 12 bases between them. The CDR3 spans 15 residues. This same sample was also part of a study on yellow fever vaccine responses in identical twins. This second study notes: Reportedly, the response of twins' T cells to the vaccine seemed partly convergent, partly personalized.

V and J are TRBV20-1 and TRBJ2-2; no clear D. Sequencing was performed on PBMCs. This TCR derives from a young woman in good health. The CDR3 is CSARDPTYSTGELFF. As DNA, the CDR3 is TGCAGTGCTAGAGATCCTACCTACAGCACCGGGGAGCTGTTTTTT.